A selection of T cell receptor beta chains follows, all from one sample in a study of beta chain features in type 1 diabetes. Libraries were prepared by immunoSEQ multiplex PCR; TCRdb keeps only in-frame clonotypes and omits some of them. The table shows 300,000 to 350,000 clones, with around 9.3% occurring only once. The specimen sequenced was central memory CD4+ T cells from blood. These receptors were obtained from a man aged 30-40 years with type 1 diabetes. CDR3s include the opening cysteine and the closing phenylalanine or tryptophan. D genes are given only for firm matches. Size is stated for part of the rows, as once, few or many counts, or as a class when the clone is expanded.

TRBV5-4	.	.	TRBJ2-2	CASSFDQSFGELFF	TGTGCCAGCAGCTTCGACCAGTCCTTCGGGGAGCTGTTTTTT
TRBV7-9	TRBD2	.	TRBJ2-3	CASSWGDPGLAGADTQYF	TGTGCCAGCAGCTGGGGTGATCCGGGACTAGCGGGGGCAGATACGCAGTATTTT
TRBV18	TRBD1	many	TRBJ2-5	CASSPRQGTETQYF	TGTGCCAGCTCACCAAGACAGGGGACAGAGACCCAGTACTTC
TRBV7-2	.	few	TRBJ1-1	CASSQQMNTEAFF	TGTGCCAGCAGCCAACAGATGAACACTGAAGCTTTCTTT
TRBV27	.	.	TRBJ2-1	CASIPRPQKGSYNEQFF	TGTGCCAGCATCCCTCGACCACAGAAGGGCTCCTACAATGAGCAGTTCTTC
TRBV7-9	TRBD2	few	TRBJ2-7	CASSVSTGTTSYEQYF	TGTGCCAGCAGCGTAAGCACCGGGACTACCTCCTACGAGCAGTACTTC
TRBV27	TRBD2	.	TRBJ2-1	CASRGTSAYNEQFF	TGTGCCAGCAGGGGGACTAGCGCTTACAATGAGCAGTTCTTC
TRBV11-3	TRBD1	few	TRBJ2-7	CASSLALTGGYEQYF	TGTGCCAGCAGCTTAGCGCTGACAGGGGGCTACGAGCAGTACTTC
TRBV25-1	.	.	TRBJ2-7	CASTPLTGYEQYF	TGTGCCAGTACTCCCCTTACAGGCTACGAGCAGTACTTC
TRBV9	TRBD1	.	TRBJ1-3	CASSVGGQGAGNTIYF	TGTGCCAGCAGCGTAGGAGGACAGGGGGCTGGAAACACCATATATTTT
TRBV6-5	.	.	TRBJ2-3	CASSYQGTDTQYF	TGTGCCAGCAGTTATCAGGGCACAGATACGCAGTATTTT
TRBV2	.	.	TRBJ1-1	CASTAGRMNTEAFF	TGTGCCAGCACCGCGGGCAGAATGAACACTGAAGCTTTCTTT
TRBV14	.	.	TRBJ1-1	CASSIPGRNTEAFF	TGTGCCAGCAGTATCCCAGGTAGAAACACTGAAGCTTTCTTT
TRBV18	TRBD1	few	TRBJ2-5	CASSLGQGDQETQYF	TGTGCCAGCTCCCTCGGACAGGGGGACCAAGAGACCCAGTACTTC
TRBV30	.	.	TRBJ1-2	CALRTENYGYTF	TGTGCCTTAAGGACAGAAAACTATGGCTACACCTTC
TRBV7-9	.	.	TRBJ2-1	CASSFRGEQFF	TGTGCCAGCAGCTTTCGGGGGGAGCAGTTCTTC
TRBV7-2	.	few	TRBJ2-3	CASSPLLISTDTQYF	TGTGCCAGCAGCCCCTTACTAATAAGCACAGATACGCAGTATTTT
TRBV27	TRBD1	.	TRBJ2-7	CASSLEKGANYEQYF	TGTGCCAGCAGTTTAGAAAAGGGGGCTAATTACGAGCAGTACTTC
TRBV7-8	.	.	TRBJ1-5	CASSLARQTNQPQHF	TGTGCCAGCAGCTTAGCGCGGCAGACAAATCAGCCCCAGCATTTT
TRBV10-3	.	.	TRBJ2-5	CAISTGRETQYF	TGTGCCATCAGCACAGGGCGGGAGACCCAGTACTTC
TRBV5-1	TRBD2	.	TRBJ2-1	CASSRRGSTYNEQFF	TGCGCCAGCAGTCGGCGGGGGAGCACCTACAATGAGCAGTTCTTC
TRBV7-2	.	few	TRBJ2-5	CASSSSMAETQYF	TGTGCCAGCAGCTCAAGTATGGCGGAGACCCAGTACTTC
TRBV28	TRBD2	.	TRBJ2-3	CASSAGGRDTQYF	TGTGCCAGCAGTGCGGGGGGCAGGGATACGCAGTATTTT
TRBV18	.	.	TRBJ1-2	CASSLELGGGYGYTF	TGTGCCAGCTCCCTCGAATTGGGAGGGGGCTATGGCTACACCTTC
TRBV14	.	many	TRBJ1-1	CASSQQTYTEAFF	TGTGCCAGCAGCCAACAGACATACACTGAAGCTTTCTTT
TRBV30	.	.	TRBJ1-5	CAWSLPPGRQPQHF	TGTGCCTGGAGCCTACCCCCAGGGCGGCAGCCCCAGCATTTT
TRBV15	.	few	TRBJ1-1	CATSSGRGGMSEAFF	TGTGCCACCAGCAGTGGCCGTGGGGGGATGTCTGAAGCTTTCTTT